These 18 T cell receptor beta chains were sequenced from one sample in a study of blood T cell repertoires in COVID-19. The repertoire was sequenced with immunoSEQ multiplex PCR; TCRdb's copy has only in-frame clones and lacks some. The sample consists of about half a million clones, around 85% of them appearing once. The sample taken for sequencing was peripheral blood. The receptors were sampled from a human donor in a cohort sampled during active COVID-19.

The chain joins TRBV10-1 to TRBJ2-3; 7 nucleotides line up with TRBD2. V lost 10 bases, J lost 6 bases, and 10 bases stayed unmatched. CDR3 size: 13 residues. Germline V gene data show CDR1 as WNHNN and CDR2 as SYGVQD (reference sequence). The CDR3 nucleotides are TGCGCCACAAAAGCGGGATCGGGGGATACGCAGTATTTT. This translates into CATKAGSGDTQYF.

This clone was picked up one time. The V gene is TRBV28, the J gene TRBJ1-5, with TRBD1 matching over 7 bases. Unmatched junction bases numbered 5, after V lost 4 bases and J lost 2 bases. CDR1 is MDHEN, CDR2 SYDVKM, per germline. The CDR3 runs 15 residues. CDR3 protein: CASSWSDRGNQPQHF. The CDR3 region has the DNA TGTGCCAGCAGTTGGTCCGACAGGGGCAATCAGCCCCAGCATTTT.

The V gene is TRBV30, the J gene TRBJ1-1, with 7 bases fitting TRBD1. The germline gives CDR1 GTSNPN, CDR2 SVGIG (reference sequence). CDR3 size: 13 residues. Trimming removed 6 bases from V and 6 bases from J; junction bases left unmatched: 10. CDR3 in DNA: TGTGCCTGTAACAAGGCTGGACAGGCTGAAGCTTTCTTT. Its translation is CACNKAGQAEAFF. The variable domain in full, with the rest retrieved from reference TRBV30 and TRBJ1-1, is SQTIHQWPATLVQPVGSPLSLECTVEGTSNPNLYWYRQAAGRGLQLLFYSVGIGQISSEVPQNLSASRPQDRQFILSSKKLLLSDSGFYLCACNKAGQAEAFFGQGTRLTVV.

CDR3 residues: CASSARLASGADTQYF. The CDR3 nucleotides read TGTGCCAGCAGTGCAAGACTAGCGAGTGGGGCAGATACGCAGTATTTT. This rearrangement joins TRBV6-1 to TRBJ2-3, with 8 bases identical to TRBD2. Trimming took 4 bases from V and 4 from J; bases not matched to a gene: 10. The CDR3 totals 16 residues. Germline assignment: CDR1 MNHNS and CDR2 SASEGT.

The rearrangement links TRBV28 to TRBJ2-7; 8 nucleotides match TRBD2. Trimming removed 6 bases from V and 4 bases from J; junction bases left unmatched: 11. The CDR3 length is 15 residues. CDR1 and CDR2 from the germline V gene are MDHEN and SYDVKM. CDR3 loop: CASSPPGTSGYEQYF. The CDR3 nucleotides read TGTGCCAGCAGCCCCCCCGGGACTAGTGGATACGAGCAGTACTTC.

The chain uses TRBV28 and TRBJ2-5; 9 bases match TRBD2. CDR1 and CDR2 (germline): MDHEN, SYDVKM. Trimming took 7 bases from V and 0 from J; bases not matched to a gene: 6. This CDR3 comprises 15 residues. The CDR3 bases are TGTGCCAGCATCTCAGCGGGAGGATACCAAGAGACCCAGTACTTC. Translated, it gives CASISAGGYQETQYF.

The rearrangement joins TRBV29-1 to TRBJ2-7; maybe TRBD2 (7 bases). Germline lookup yields CDR1 SQVTM and CDR2 ANQGSEA. This CDR3 is built from 17 residues. Between the trimmed V and J ends, which lost 7 bases and 0 bases, there was a span of 25 bases. CDR3 amino acids: CSAVGGAVLYDSYEQYF. For the CDR3, the DNA is TGCAGCGCCGTTGGGGGGGCAGTCCTATATGACTCCTACGAGCAGTACTTC.

The CDR3 is CASSQGQGANTEAFF. DNA of the CDR3: TGTGCCAGCAGCCAAGGACAGGGGGCGAACACTGAAGCTTTCTTT. The chain links TRBV3-1 (or the pseudogene TRBV3-2) to TRBJ1-1, with 10 bases aligning to TRBD1. This CDR3 is built from 15 residues. V lost 1 base to trimming and J lost 1 base; unmatched junction nucleotides: 0. Germline CDR1 reads LGHDT; CDR2 reads YNNKEL (reference sequence).

This rearrangement joins TRBV5-1 to TRBJ1-1; D call uncertain. Germline assignment: CDR1 SGHRS and CDR2 YFSETQ. The CDR3 loop spans 15 amino acids. V was cut by 0 bases and J by 1 base, with 10 bases left in between. CDR3 sequence reads: CASSLGAAGNTEAFF. The CDR3, as DNA: TGCGCCAGCAGCTTGGGAGCGGCAGGGAACACTGAAGCTTTCTTT.

The rearrangement joins TRBV28 to TRBJ2-5; 9 bases are shared with TRBD1. The germline gives CDR1 MDHEN, CDR2 SYDVKM. This CDR3 has 15 amino acids. V lost 3 bases and J lost 5; bases outside the gene matches: 7. CDR3 protein: CASSFRDRDGETQYF. The CDR3 bases are TGTGCCAGCAGTTTTCGGGACAGGGATGGCGAGACCCAGTACTTC.

The chain uses TRBV19 and TRBJ2-4, with D perhaps matching TRBD2 (6 bases). Trimming removed 6 bases at V and 0 bases at J, with 15 bases between. The CDR3 totals 16 residues. Germline lookup yields CDR1 LNHDA and CDR2 SQIVND (reference sequence). The CDR3 region is CASRPGLGLAKNIQYF. CDR3 nucleotide sequence: TGTGCCAGTAGGCCGGGACTGGGACTAGCCAAAAACATTCAGTACTTC.

A single count supports this clone. The DNA for the CDR3 is TGTGCCAGCAGCAGACGGACAGGGTACAATCAGCCCCAGCATTTT. Its translation: CASSRRTGYNQPQHF. The chain joins TRBV7-2 to TRBJ1-5; TRBD1 matches at 8 bases. CDR1 SGHTA and CDR2 FQGNSA come from the germline V gene. This CDR3 has 15 residues. Germline trimming cut 5 bases from V and 3 bases from J; bases unmatched to any gene: 6.

Only a few counts were recorded for this clone. This chain uses TRBV5-5 with TRBJ1-6, with a possible D match to TRBD1 (5 bases). The CDR3 covers 15 residues. V was clipped by 1 base and J by 9 bases, with 14 bases between them. Germline V CDR1 and CDR2: SGHKS, YYEKEE (reference sequence). The CDR3 loop is CASSLSGYERSPLHF. DNA for the CDR3: TGTGCCAGCAGCTTGTCAGGGTACGAACGTTCACCCCTCCACTTT.

The count of this clone is one. This chain uses TRBV3-1 (or the pseudogene TRBV3-2) with TRBJ2-5; maybe TRBD2 (5 bases). The germline CDR1 and CDR2 sequences are LGHDT and YNNKEL (reference sequence). Trimming stripped 0 bases from V and 4 bases from J, with 12 bases between. This CDR3 comprises 15 residues. The CDR3 is CASSQDPEGLETQYF. CDR3 bases: TGTGCCAGCAGCCAAGATCCCGAGGGTTTAGAGACCCAGTACTTC.

The chain carries TRBV24-1 and TRBJ2-5; TRBD1 matches 10 bases. Germline CDR1 reads KGHDR; CDR2 reads SFDVKD. The CDR3 loop spans 16 amino acids. The junction had 11 bases not matched to a gene; V was cut back by 7 bases and J by 4 bases. Here the CDR3 DNA reads TGTGCCACCAGCGGAAGACAGGGGGCGCTGGGAGAGACCCAGTACTTC. The encoded protein is CATSGRQGALGETQYF.

The chain has TRBV28 and TRBJ1-5, with unresolved D. CDR1 is MDHEN, CDR2 SYDVKM, per germline. This CDR3 is 15 amino acids long. V was cut by 6 bases and J by 0 bases, with 12 bases left in between. The CDR3 reads CASSGAGNSNQPQHF. The CDR3, as DNA: TGTGCCAGCAGCGGTGCGGGGAATAGCAATCAGCCCCAGCATTTT.

The V gene is TRBV21-1, the J gene TRBJ2-2; the table's D call, TRBD2, has no DNA check behind it. TRBV21-1 is listed as a pseudogene. The CDR3 has 17 amino acids. The CDR3 DNA follows: TGTGCCAGCAGGGGAGGGGGGACTAGCGAGTACACCGGGGAGCTGTTTTTT. As protein: CASRGGGTSEYTGELFF.

The chain recombines TRBV5-1 with TRBJ2-7, with 10 bases fitting TRBD2. Per the germline V gene, CDR1 is SGHRS and CDR2 is YFSETQ. The ends lost 3 bases at V and 3 bases at J; junction bases unmatched: 0. The CDR3 totals 13 residues. CDR3 sequence: CASSWTSGYEQYF. CDR3 nucleotides: TGCGCCAGCAGCTGGACTAGCGGCTACGAGCAGTACTTC.